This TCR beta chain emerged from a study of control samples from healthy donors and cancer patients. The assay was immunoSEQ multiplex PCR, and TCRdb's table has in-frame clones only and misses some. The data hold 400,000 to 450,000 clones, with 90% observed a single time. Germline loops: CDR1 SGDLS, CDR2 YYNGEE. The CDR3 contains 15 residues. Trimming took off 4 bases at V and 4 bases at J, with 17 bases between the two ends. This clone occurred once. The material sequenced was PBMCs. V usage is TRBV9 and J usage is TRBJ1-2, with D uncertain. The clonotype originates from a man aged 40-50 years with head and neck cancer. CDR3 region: CASSPPFSGSYGYTF. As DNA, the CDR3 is TGTGCCAGCAGCCCTCCCTTCTCTGGGTCCTATGGCTACACCTTC.